Given below is one TCR beta chain in context. Its target antigen remains unknown. No base-level quality is on record; no much larger clone is a single base apart. This sample was included in a study of blood T cell repertoires in COVID-19 (dated by TCRdb to about 2020). General notes on the study: Samples from collaborators originated in the United States, Italy and Spain and spanned both the acute and convalescent phases of COVID-19. The material from the prospective study consisted of cDNA or gDNA derived from T cells, B-cell-depleted T cells, or PBMCs. The dataset comprised deeply sampled blood TCRbeta repertoires from subjects exposed to, actively infected with, or recovered from COVID-19. The repertoires were released in a freely available public database intended as a resource for research on the immune response to SARS-CoV-2. Samples came from the ongoing ImmuneRACE study (first 160 participants) plus 1,254 subjects from 6 global collaborators. Nearly every sample came with metadata listing a de-identified subject ID, COVID-19 status, age in years and sex. Where available, HLA class I and class II types were obtained from metadata supplied by the sample provider rather than from assay-based typing. Results and caveats for the whole study, not just this receptor: The amount of clinical and demographic metadata varied by source and participant and was provided uncurated.

The CDR3 goes from the cysteine to the phenylalanine over 12 residues. CDR3 DNA is the only sequence kept; it has 36 bases, read in frame from the first base. Sequences MNHEY (CDR1) and SMNVEV (CDR2) are obtained from the germline V gene (reference sequence). Trimming takes 2 bases from V and 6 bases from J, and the germline ends sit 8 bases apart. The immunoSEQ Assay, a bias-controlled multiplex PCR, was used to amplify TCRbeta CDR3 regions from genomic DNA. Under the source paper's analysis protocol: The number of nucleated cells in each sample was estimated from the amplification of reference gene primers within the assay. Sequence reads were collapsed and filtered to measure the absolute abundance of every unique TCRbeta CDR3 rearrangement. Productive Simpson clonality was computed per sample as the square root of Simpson's diversity index over productive rearrangements. TCRdb mirrors the immuneACCESS table, restricted to in-frame sequences. Some clones are absent from its copies; in checked studies, under half trace to an unresolved V gene, and the reason for the others is unknown. Clone size and V and J calls were adopted from that table, with D and trimming inferred from the DNA. In all, the sample holds about 87,000 clones, and approximately 85% of those were seen once. The ten largest clones take up approximately 2.8% of the sample.

One collaborating source in Seattle enrolled patients during active infection and followed them longitudinally through the course of disease. The collaborating institutions used their own protocols to collect whole blood in K2EDTA tubes. For TCRbeta analysis, collaborators shipped samples in one of three forms: frozen whole blood, isolated PBMCs, or DNA extracted from either of those sample types. The sequenced material came from peripheral blood. This receptor was identified in a woman older than 75 with COVID-19, enrolled during active disease. The chain links TRBV27 with TRBJ2-7; D gene: possibly TRBD1, on 5 matching bases. The CDR3 protein: CASSLQGVEQYF. The bases are TGTGCCAGCAGTTTACAGGGCGTCGAGCAGTACTTC.